The TCR beta chain described here comes from a study of radiotherapy plus CTLA-4 blockade in lung cancer. Germline lookup yields CDR1 KGHSH and CDR2 LQKENI. V shed 1 base and J shed 7 bases, with 7 bases lying between them. CDR3 length: 12 amino acids. This table comes from immunoSEQ multiplex PCR, and its TCRdb copy is limited to in-frame clones, with some not included. The profile shows about 59,000 clones, 72% of them singletons. The receptor's source is a human donor with non-small cell lung cancer whose response to radiotherapy plus ipilimumab could not be evaluated. Sequencing was performed on peripheral blood, taken from a patient treated with radiotherapy plus ipilimumab. The chain has TRBV18 and TRBJ1-1, with a tentative D call TRBD1 (5 bases). The CDR3 DNA reads TGTGCCAGCTCACCACGGGGCAGTGAAGCTTTCTTT. Translation gives CASSPRGSEAFF.